Described below is a single T cell receptor beta chain sequence and its context. The antigen is not known. These data are taken from a study of shared clonotypes between healthy human individuals. The study, taken as a whole, reports: Limited genetic and exposure-history diversity came from having few donors. Lower generation probabilities were found for non-shared clonotypes than for those shared by all four donors. With a handful of donors compared, roughly 5% of naive CD4 clonotypes were shared.

V was trimmed by 11 bases and J by 7 bases, leaving 17 bases between them. Germline V lookup: CDR1 SNHLY, CDR2 FYNNEI. The CDR3 runs to 12 residues. Sorted-subset replicate PCRs used around 220 ng DNA, approximately 27,000 T cell genomes. Profiling relied on immunoSEQ multiplex PCR, and the TCRdb table lists in-frame clones only, not all of them. This table holds hundreds of thousands of clones, just over 95% found once. Naive CD8 cells lacked CD45RO and underwent positive selection for CCR7, leaving out terminally differentiated effector memory CD45RA+ cells. The sequenced material came from naive CD8+ T cells sorted from blood. The chain carries TRBV2 and TRBJ2-5, with D possibly called TRBD1 or TRBD2 (6 bases each). This TCR was recovered from a man between 25 and 39 years old in good health. CDR3 sequence: CAFGEEGGTQYF. Written as DNA, the CDR3 is TGTGCCTTCGGGGAGGAAGGGGGGACCCAGTACTTC. The full variable domain, rest sourced from reference TRBV2 and TRBJ2-5, is EPEVTQTPSHQVTQMGQEVILRCVPISNHLYFYWYRQILGQKVEFLVSFYNNEISEKSEIFDDQFSVERPDGSNFTLKIRSTKLEDSAMYFCAFGEEGGTQYFGPGTRLLVL.